This TCR beta chain appears in the sequencing data of a study of shared clonotypes between healthy human individuals (dated by TCRdb to about 2020). Notes on the research overall: A few men and two women, aged 18 to 49 years, made up the cohort. For each donor, CD4 naive and CD4 memory were each given three plates, CD8 naive was given two plates, and CD8 memory was given one plate. To estimate repertoire size and how much clonotypes are shared between individuals, the study performed deep sequencing of blood TCR repertoires from roughly five healthy adults. To increase sequencing depth and limit assay-specific biases, different laboratories used diverse techniques to prepare libraries and sequence TCR repertoires. Per donor, leukapheresis produced somewhere between about 0.8 and 9 billion PBMCs.

For the CD8 naive samples, CD45RO-negative cells were positively selected for CCR7, yielding a CD45RA+CCR7+ population from which TemRA cells were excluded. Healthy HIV-negative adults with no recently reported acute infections or vaccinations were included as donors. Only Caucasian adults living in Nashville, Tennessee, USA were represented among the donors. Blood was obtained by leukapheresis, after which PBMCs were separated by Ficoll-Histopaque density gradient centrifugation and cryopreserved in liquid nitrogen vapor phase. Purity and quantity of every magnetically sorted T cell population were checked by analytical flow cytometry. From each sorted fraction, genomic DNA was isolated and quantified by UV absorbance on a Nanodrop 2000c. The table lists this clone with a count of one. The antigen it binds to is not known. No per-base quality is available; no much larger clone lies one base away.

The full study reports these points: Clonotypes shared by all four sorted-subset donors showed higher generation probabilities than non-shared clonotypes. Pairwise subsampling led to the expectation that sequencing depth would affect the degree of clonotype sharing among donors. Because the study included a small number of donors, the genetic and exposure-history diversity represented was limited. Sharing across a handful of donors was observed for around 4.8% of naive CD4, under 4% of naive CD8, around 2.5% of memory CD4, and about 0.4% of memory CD8 clonotypes. Estimated clonotype richness was generally larger for naive than for memory subsets. Incomplete sequencing was indicated by rarefaction of sorted-subset datasets, despite the large sequencing depth. Sampling was limited to blood, and TCR repertoires in tissue likely differ from TCR repertoires in blood.

TCR CDR3 regions were amplified from genomic DNA by multiplex PCR using the deep immunoSEQ assay. For each cell subset, the extracted genomic DNA was distributed evenly across all wells of several immunoSEQ 96-well plates, and each plate served as one replicate. For sorted subsets, approximately 190 ng genomic DNA, equal to about 30,000 T cell genomes, was loaded into each replicate PCR. The purified libraries were quantified using a Qubit 3.0 fluorometer, sized with a Bioanalyzer 2100, and then quantified again using the KAPA Library Quantification kit. A separate single-read 150-cycle Illumina NextSeq 550 flow cell was used to sequence each immunoSEQ 96-well plate. Per the original workflow: Because the immunoSEQ output included only junctional sequences and no quality scores, the filtering could not be the same as the filtering used for full-length reads. To assign V/J genes and CDR3, sequences were annotated using PyIR, a Python wrapper for IgBLAST v1.9, with IMGT germline references. Reads were filtered out if the reads had weak V/J assignments (E-value above 1e-6), no CDR3, stop codons, out-of-frame junctions, or ambiguous translated residues. V3J clonotypes were defined as sequences sharing an identical inferred V gene, J gene, and CDR3 amino acid sequence. To compute the percentage overlap between repertoires, the number of shared unique clonotypes was divided by the size of the smaller repertoire. RTK rarefaction, the Chao1 estimator, and Recon v2.1 estimates of unobserved clonotypes were used to assess repertoire richness. Generation probabilities were computed with OLGA for all TCRbeta clonotypes obtained by the gDNA method from a handful of donors. TCRdb retrieved this table from immuneACCESS and kept in-frame rearrangements only. Not all clones are present; in checked studies, unresolved V genes account for under half, and no reason is known for the remainder. Clonal size and the V and J genes are those of that table, whereas D and trimming came from the DNA. For this sample the table gives about 2.1 million clones, of which about 94% were detected only once. 1.5% to 2% of the sample is in the top ten clones.

The sequenced sample consisted of naive CD8+ T cells from PBMCs. The sample's cell subset or site label, decoded: CD45RA+CCR7+. The TCR originated in a young man in good health. Some clones in this sample may be carry-over from other donors' samples.

The bases are TGCAGCGTTGAAGATCAGGGACTCGGAGGGGATACGCAGTATTTT. Translated, this gives CSVEDQGLGGDTQYF. The chain couples TRBV29-1 to TRBJ2-3; D gene: possibly TRBD2, on 6 matching bases. Via the germline V gene, CDR1 is SQVTM and CDR2 ANQGSEA. The CDR3 has 15 amino acids, counting the end cysteine and phenylalanine. The kept DNA is CDR3 alone, 45 bases in frame from the first base. The junction shows trimming of 0 bases on V and 6 bases on J, plus 16 bases between the germline ends.